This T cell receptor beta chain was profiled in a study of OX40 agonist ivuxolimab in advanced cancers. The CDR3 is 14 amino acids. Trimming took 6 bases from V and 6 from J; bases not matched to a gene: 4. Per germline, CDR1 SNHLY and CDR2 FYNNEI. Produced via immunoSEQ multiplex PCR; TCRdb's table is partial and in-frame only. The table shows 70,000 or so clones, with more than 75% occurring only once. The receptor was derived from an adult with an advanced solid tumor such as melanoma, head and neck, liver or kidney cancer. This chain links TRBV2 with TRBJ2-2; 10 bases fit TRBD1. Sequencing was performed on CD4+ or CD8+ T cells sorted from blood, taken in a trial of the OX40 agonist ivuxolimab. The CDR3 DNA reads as TGTGCCAGCAGAGCCGGGACAGGGGCCGGGGAGCTGTTTTTT. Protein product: CASRAGTGAGELFF.